This TCR beta chain was captured in a study of regulatory dendritic cells for organ transplantation. Study conclusions and caveats: The most alloreactive TCR clonotypes were found in resting memory CD8+ cells.

A word on this clone: Its target is not known.

The germline V gene has CDR1 SGHDN and CDR2 FVKESK. The ends were cut back, 1 base at V and 1 base at J, with 11 bases in the middle. This CDR3 is 16 amino acids long. The assay was immunoSEQ multiplex PCR, and TCRdb's table has in-frame clones only and misses some. The profile shows 30,000 or so clones, approximately 80% of them singletons. Material for sequencing was naive CD4+ T cells from blood. Specified subset: CD45RA+ naive T cells. The sequence came from a human donor in good health. The genes are TRBV14 and TRBJ1-5, with D perhaps TRBD1 (6 bases). The CDR3: CASSQGGGRSNQPQHF. As DNA, the CDR3 is TGTGCCAGCAGCCAAGGTGGGGGCCGGAGCAATCAGCCCCAGCATTTT.